Listed here is a single TCR beta chain. Its antigen remains unknown. The timepoints at which blood was sampled were baseline, cycle 4 day 1, and cycle 7 day 1. The sample is drawn from a study of OX40 agonist ivuxolimab in advanced cancers. Study context: Enrolled patients in dose escalation had cancers that were hepatocellular carcinoma, melanoma, renal cell or head and neck cancer.

Germline V gives CDR1 SQVTM, CDR2 ANQGSEA. Trimming stripped 5 bases from V and 0 bases from J, with 15 bases between. The CDR3 is 15 amino acids. Study results and caveats: Low normalized clonal expansion also occurred in some nonresponding patients.

Repertoires were generated with immunoSEQ multiplex PCR, while TCRdb's copy carries only in-frame clones and drops some. In the table there are approximately 120,000 clones, under 95% of which are singletons. The receptor's source is an adult with an advanced solid tumor such as melanoma, head and neck, liver or kidney cancer. The material sequenced was CD4+ or CD8+ T cells sorted from blood, taken in a trial of the OX40 agonist ivuxolimab. The J gene is TRBJ2-3, the V gene TRBV29-1; maybe TRBD2 (6 bases). The CDR3 loop is CSVWGLPESTDTQYF. CDR3 bases: TGCAGCGTTTGGGGACTGCCGGAGAGCACAGATACGCAGTATTTT.